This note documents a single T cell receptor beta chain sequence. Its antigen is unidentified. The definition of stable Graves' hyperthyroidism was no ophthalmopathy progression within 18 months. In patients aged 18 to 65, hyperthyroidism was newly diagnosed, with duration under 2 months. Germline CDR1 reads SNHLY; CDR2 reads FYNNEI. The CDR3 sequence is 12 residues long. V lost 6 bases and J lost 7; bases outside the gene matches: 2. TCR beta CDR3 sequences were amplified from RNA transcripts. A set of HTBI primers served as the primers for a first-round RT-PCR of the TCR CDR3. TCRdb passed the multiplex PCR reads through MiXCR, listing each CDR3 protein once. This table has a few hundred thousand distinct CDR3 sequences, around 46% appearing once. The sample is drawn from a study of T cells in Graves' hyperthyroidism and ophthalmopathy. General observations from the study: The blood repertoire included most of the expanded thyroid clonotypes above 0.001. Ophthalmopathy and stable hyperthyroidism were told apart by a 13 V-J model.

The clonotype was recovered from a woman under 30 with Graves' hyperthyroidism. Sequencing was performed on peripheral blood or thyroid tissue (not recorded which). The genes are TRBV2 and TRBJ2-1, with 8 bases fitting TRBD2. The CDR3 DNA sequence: TGTGCCAGCAGCGGGAGGGTTAATGAGCAGTTCTTC. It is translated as CASSGRVNEQFF.